What follows are 7 T cell receptor beta chains derived from one specimen sequenced in a study of cytomegalovirus exposure and HLA in healthy donors. Primers: 60 Vbeta forward and 13 Jbeta reverse. Sequenced by immunoSEQ multiplex PCR; TCRdb stores in-frame clones only, minus some. This sample carries 150,000 to 250,000 clones, about four fifths of them seen once, and the ten largest clones take roughly 0.098%. Material for sequencing was PBMCs. These receptors all come from a boy aged 2 to 10 in good health and CMV-seronegative.

The chain has TRBV5-4 and TRBJ2-7; D is unresolved. Trimming removed 0 bases at V and 7 bases at J, with 14 bases between. Per germline, CDR1 SGHNT and CDR2 YYREEE (reference sequence). There are 14 residues in the CDR3. The CDR3 DNA reads TGTGCCAGCAGCTTGGCAGGCCCTCGGTCGGAGCAGTACTTC. It codes for CASSLAGPRSEQYF.

The CDR3 protein is CASRSTGQGYTF. The CDR3 region has the DNA TGTGCCAGCAGGTCGACAGGGCAAGGCTACACCTTC. This sequence joins TRBV27 and TRBJ1-2, with 7 bases identical to TRBD1. CDR3 length equals 12 residues. Germline assignment: CDR1 MNHEY and CDR2 SMNVEV (reference sequence). Losses at the gene ends were 6 bases for V and 8 bases for J; bases not matched to a gene: 6.

This clone was picked up one time. The chain joins TRBV19 to TRBJ1-1, with D unresolved. V lost 6 bases and J 3 bases, leaving 20 bases between the germline ends. The germline CDR1 and CDR2 sequences are LNHDA and SQIVND (reference sequence). This CDR3 region has 16 residues. The CDR3 region is CASRRLVNPGYTEAFF. The CDR3 DNA is TGTGCCAGTAGGAGGCTTGTCAACCCCGGGTACACTGAAGCTTTCTTT.

The J gene is TRBJ2-2, the V gene TRBV6-6; tentative D call: TRBD1 (6 bases). V lost 6 bases and J 1 base, leaving 12 bases between the germline ends. The CDR3 is made up of 15 amino acids. The germline CDR1 and CDR2 sequences are MNHNY and SVGAGI (reference sequence). The CDR3 nucleotides are TGTGCCAGCAGACCTCACAGGGTGAACACCGGGGAGCTGTTTTTT. This codes for CASRPHRVNTGELFF.

This chain connects TRBV7-2 to TRBJ1-1; TRBD1 aligns across 8 bases. The CDR3 consists of 13 residues. Germline V gene sequence: CDR1 SGHTA, CDR2 FQGNSA. Unmatched junction bases numbered 10, after V lost 7 bases and J lost 9 bases. CDR3 DNA: TGTGCCAGCACCTTCTGGGACAGGCCTAAAGCTTTCTTT. Translation gives CASTFWDRPKAFF.

The chain recombines TRBV29-1 with TRBJ1-5; TRBD1 agrees at 11 bases. Per the germline V gene, CDR1 is SQVTM and CDR2 is ANQGSEA. The CDR3 extends over 14 amino acids. The trim removed 6 bases at V and 3 bases at J, leaving 4 bases unmatched. This CDR3 is CSVRTGGVNQPQHF. CDR3 sequence (DNA): TGCAGCGTCCGGACAGGGGGCGTCAATCAGCCCCAGCATTTT.

The chain carries TRBV7-2 and TRBJ2-7; 11 bases line up with TRBD1. The CDR3 length is 16 residues. Germline V gene sequence: CDR1 SGHTA, CDR2 FQGNSA. V was pared by 1 base and J by 7 bases, with 9 bases of the junction left unmatched. The CDR3 protein is CASSLGPGTGGGEQYF. CDR3 bases: TGTGCCAGCAGCTTAGGCCCCGGGACAGGGGGTGGGGAGCAGTACTTC.